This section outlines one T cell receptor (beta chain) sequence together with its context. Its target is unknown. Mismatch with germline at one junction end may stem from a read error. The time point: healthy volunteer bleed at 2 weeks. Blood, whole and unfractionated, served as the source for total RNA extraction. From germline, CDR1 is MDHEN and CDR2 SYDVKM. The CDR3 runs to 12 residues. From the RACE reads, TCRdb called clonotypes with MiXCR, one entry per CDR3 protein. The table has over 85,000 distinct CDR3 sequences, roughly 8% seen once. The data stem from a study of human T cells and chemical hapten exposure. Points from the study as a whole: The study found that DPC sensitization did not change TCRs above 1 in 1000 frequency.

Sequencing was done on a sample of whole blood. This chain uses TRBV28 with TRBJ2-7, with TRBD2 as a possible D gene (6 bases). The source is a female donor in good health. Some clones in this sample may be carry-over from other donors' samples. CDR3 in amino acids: CASSSTSSIFNF. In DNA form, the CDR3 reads TGTGCCAGCAGTTCGACTAGTTCCATATTTAACTTC.